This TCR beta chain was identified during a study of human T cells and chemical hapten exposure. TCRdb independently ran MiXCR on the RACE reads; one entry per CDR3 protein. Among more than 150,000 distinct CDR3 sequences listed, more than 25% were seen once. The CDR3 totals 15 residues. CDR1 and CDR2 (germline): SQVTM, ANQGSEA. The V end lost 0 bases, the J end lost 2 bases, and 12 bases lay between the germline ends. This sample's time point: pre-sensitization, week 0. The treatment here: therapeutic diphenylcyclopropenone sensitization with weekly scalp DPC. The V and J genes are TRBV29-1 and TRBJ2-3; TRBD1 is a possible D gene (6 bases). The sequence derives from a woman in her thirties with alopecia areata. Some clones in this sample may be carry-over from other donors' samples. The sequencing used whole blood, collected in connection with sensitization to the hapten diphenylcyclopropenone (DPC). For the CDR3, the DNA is TGCAGCGTTGAAGATCCGTACAGGGCCACAGATACGCAGTATTTT. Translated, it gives CSVEDPYRATDTQYF.